The clone carrying this T cell receptor (beta chain) was detected only a few times. Its matching antigen is unknown. This sample is drawn from a study of identical twins. Study-level results: Zero-insertion analyses might be partly confounded by invariant T cells like MAIT and iNKT. Low generation-probability sequences were in excess among twin-shared out-of-frame alpha sequences.

Each cDNA held unique molecular identifiers, and template switching gave it a universal primer site. TCRdb reprocessed the 5' RACE reads via MiXCR and lists one record per CDR3 protein. The sample holds 1.5 million to 2 million distinct CDR3 sequences; more than 30% are singletons and the top ten take about 0.25%. The sequence came from a newborn girl in good health. Sequenced input: cord blood.

CDR3 nucleotide sequence: TGTGCCAGTAGTATCCTGAACAATGAGCAGTTCTTC. This codes for CASSILNNEQFF. The chain joins TRBV19 to TRBJ2-1; D is undetermined. Germline V lookup: CDR1 LNHDA, CDR2 SQIVND (reference sequence). The CDR3 is made up of 12 amino acids. V was trimmed by 3 bases and J by 5 bases, leaving 5 bases between them.